This is a list of T cell receptor beta chains from one sample in a study of T cell clones after liver transplantation. The data were produced by immunoSEQ multiplex PCR, yet TCRdb's version contains in-frame clones alone and is incomplete. The repertoire holds roughly 73,000 clones, over 70% seen once, with about 0.63% in the top ten. The sequences come from CD4+ T cells from blood, collected before liver transplant. The receptor set was obtained from a human donor who received a liver transplant. Both conserved end residues are part of each CDR3. D genes are given only for firm matches. The size entry is marked missing in some rows and otherwise reads once, few, many or a size class.

d_gene: TRBD2; j_gene: TRBJ2-4; v_gene: TRBV5-4; abundance: once; CDR3aa: CASALAGAKNIQYF; CDR3nt: TGTGCCAGCGCGTTAGCGGGAGCCAAAAACATTCAGTACTTC
d_gene: NA; j_gene: TRBJ2-3; v_gene: TRBV4-1; abundance: NA; CDR3aa: CASSLTLVSGTDTQYF; CDR3nt: TGCGCCAGCAGCCTTACCTTGGTCAGTGGGACAGATACGCAGTATTTT
d_gene: TRBD1; j_gene: TRBJ2-7; v_gene: TRBV15; abundance: NA; CDR3aa: CATSRRSRQGKGYEQYF; CDR3nt: TGTGCCACCAGCAGGCGAAGCCGACAGGGTAAAGGGTACGAGCAGTACTTC
d_gene: NA; j_gene: TRBJ2-2; v_gene: TRBV5-1; abundance: NA; CDR3aa: CASSFNYGTRLGELFF; CDR3nt: TGCGCCAGCAGCTTCAATTACGGGACCCGCTTAGGGGAGCTGTTTTTT
d_gene: NA; j_gene: TRBJ2-1; v_gene: TRBV2; abundance: NA; CDR3aa: CASRVGDSSGEQFF; CDR3nt: TGTGCCAGCAGGGTGGGGGACTCCTCCGGGGAGCAGTTCTTC
d_gene: NA; j_gene: TRBJ1-5; v_gene: TRBV28; abundance: once; CDR3aa: CASVASFNQPQHF; CDR3nt: TGTGCCAGCGTAGCATCCTTCAATCAGCCCCAGCATTTT
d_gene: TRBD2; j_gene: TRBJ2-1; v_gene: TRBV5-6; abundance: NA; CDR3aa: CASFVFWGGDTYNEQFF; CDR3nt: TGTGCCAGCTTCGTGTTCTGGGGGGGTGACACCTACAATGAGCAGTTCTTC
d_gene: NA; j_gene: TRBJ1-2; v_gene: TRBV6-1; abundance: NA; CDR3aa: CASKGTRSTYGYTF; CDR3nt: TGTGCCAGCAAGGGGACACGATCGACCTATGGCTACACCTTC
d_gene: TRBD2; j_gene: TRBJ2-3; v_gene: TRBV27; abundance: NA; CDR3aa: CASRVLRSGRAGFGTDTQYF; CDR3nt: TGTGCCAGCAGGGTCCTCAGGAGCGGGAGGGCCGGGTTTGGAACAGATACGCAGTATTTT
d_gene: NA; j_gene: TRBJ1-2; v_gene: TRBV4-3; abundance: NA; CDR3aa: CASSQSLGYGYTF; CDR3nt: TGCGCCAGCAGCCAATCACTGGGCTATGGCTACACCTTC